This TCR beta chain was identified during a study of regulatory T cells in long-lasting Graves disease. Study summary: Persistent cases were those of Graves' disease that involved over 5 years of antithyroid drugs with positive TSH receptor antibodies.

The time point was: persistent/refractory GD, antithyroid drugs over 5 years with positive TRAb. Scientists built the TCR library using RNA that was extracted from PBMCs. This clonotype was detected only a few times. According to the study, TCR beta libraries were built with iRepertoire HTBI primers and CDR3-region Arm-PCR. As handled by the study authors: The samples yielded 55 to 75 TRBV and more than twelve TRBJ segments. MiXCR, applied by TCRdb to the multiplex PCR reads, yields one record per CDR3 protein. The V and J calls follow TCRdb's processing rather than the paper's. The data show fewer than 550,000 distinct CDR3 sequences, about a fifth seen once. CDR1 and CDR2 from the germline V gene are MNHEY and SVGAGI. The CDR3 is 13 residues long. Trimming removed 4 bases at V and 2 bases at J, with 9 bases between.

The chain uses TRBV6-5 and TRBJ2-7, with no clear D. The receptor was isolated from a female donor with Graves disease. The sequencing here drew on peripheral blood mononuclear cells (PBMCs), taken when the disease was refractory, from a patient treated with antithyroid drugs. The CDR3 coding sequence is TGTGCCAGCAGTTCAAACAGAGCCTACGAGCAGTACTTC. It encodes CASSSNRAYEQYF.